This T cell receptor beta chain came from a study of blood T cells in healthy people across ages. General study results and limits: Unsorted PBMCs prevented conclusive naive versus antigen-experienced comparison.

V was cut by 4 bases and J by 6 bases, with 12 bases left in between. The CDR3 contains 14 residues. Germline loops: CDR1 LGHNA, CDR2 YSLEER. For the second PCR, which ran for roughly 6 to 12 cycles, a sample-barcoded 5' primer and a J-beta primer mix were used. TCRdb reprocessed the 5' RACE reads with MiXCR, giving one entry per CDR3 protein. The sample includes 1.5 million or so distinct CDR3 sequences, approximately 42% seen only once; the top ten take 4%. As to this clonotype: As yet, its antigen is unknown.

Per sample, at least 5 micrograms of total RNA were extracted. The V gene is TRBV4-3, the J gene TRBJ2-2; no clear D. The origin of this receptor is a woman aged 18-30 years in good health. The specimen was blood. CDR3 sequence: CASSPRIKAGELFF. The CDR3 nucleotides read TGCGCCAGCAGCCCAAGGATCAAGGCCGGGGAGCTGTTTTTT.